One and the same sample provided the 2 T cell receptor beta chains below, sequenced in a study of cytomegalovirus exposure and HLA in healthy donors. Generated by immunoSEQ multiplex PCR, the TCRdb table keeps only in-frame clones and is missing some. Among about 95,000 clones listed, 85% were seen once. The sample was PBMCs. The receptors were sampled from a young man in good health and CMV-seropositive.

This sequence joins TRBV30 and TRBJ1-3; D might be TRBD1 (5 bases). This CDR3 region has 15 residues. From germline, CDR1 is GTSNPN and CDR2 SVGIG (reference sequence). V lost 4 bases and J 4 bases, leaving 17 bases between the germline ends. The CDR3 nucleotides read TGTGCCTGGAATAGGGGATCTTATATGGGAAACACCATATATTTT. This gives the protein CAWNRGSYMGNTIYF.

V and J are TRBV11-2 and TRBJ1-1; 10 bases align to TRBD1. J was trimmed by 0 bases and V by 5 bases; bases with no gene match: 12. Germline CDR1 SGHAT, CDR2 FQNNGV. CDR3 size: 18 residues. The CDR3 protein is CASSALTGGFGMNTEAFF. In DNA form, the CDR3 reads TGTGCCAGCAGCGCCCTGACAGGGGGCTTCGGGATGAACACTGAAGCTTTCTTT.